Following are 4 T cell receptor beta chains from one sample sequenced in a study of T cell changes during pregnancy in multiple sclerosis. Clones were sequenced by immunoSEQ multiplex PCR, and TCRdb holds only the in-frame ones, with some missing. The sample yields 22,000 or so clones, approximately 95% seen once. Material: CD8+ T cells from peripheral blood mononuclear cells, obtained in the third trimester of pregnancy. The receptor source for this set is a female donor with multiple sclerosis, enrolled in a pregnancy study.

This clone was observed a single time. The chain has TRBV7-9 and TRBJ2-1, with 11 bases matching TRBD2. CDR1 is SEHNR, CDR2 FQNEAQ, per germline (reference sequence). Trimming cost V 5 bases and J 2 bases; bases outside gene matches: 5. There are 16 residues in the CDR3. CDR3 sequence reads: CASSLTTSGTYNEQFF. The CDR3 region has the DNA TGTGCCAGCAGCCTAACGACTAGCGGGACCTACAATGAGCAGTTCTTC.

The genes are TRBV7-9 and TRBJ1-1, with D perhaps matching TRBD1 (6 bases). Germline values: CDR1 SEHNR, CDR2 FQNEAQ (reference sequence). This CDR3 has 15 amino acids. Trimming removed 7 bases from V and 3 bases from J, with 18 bases in between. CDR3 in DNA: TGTGCCAGCACCTCTTTGGGGGGGCGGGACACTGAAGCTTTCTTT. It is translated as CASTSLGGRDTEAFF.

V gene TRBV27 combines with J gene TRBJ2-7; 10 positions agree with TRBD1. Trimming cost V 6 bases and J 7 bases; bases outside gene matches: 12. The CDR3 has 15 amino acids. CDR1 and CDR2 (germline): MNHEY, SMNVEV (reference sequence). CDR3 region: CASRRTGTGDREQYF. In DNA, the CDR3 is TGTGCCAGCAGACGAACCGGGACAGGGGATCGGGAGCAGTACTTC.

The gene calls are TRBV19 and TRBJ1-1, with no clear D. From germline, CDR1 is LNHDA and CDR2 SQIVND (reference sequence). V was shortened by 3 bases and J by 0 bases, with 8 bases between the two germline ends. The CDR3 consists of 14 residues. DNA for the CDR3: TGTGCCAGTAGTATTGGAGCGGTGAACACTGAAGCTTTCTTT. This sequence encodes CASSIGAVNTEAFF.